This T cell receptor beta chain was obtained from a study of cytomegalovirus exposure and HLA in healthy donors (TCRdb year 2017). As for the study more broadly: According to a later analysis, one platform produced both the roughly 120 validation repertoires and the 670 or so repertoires of the first cohort. The study was designed to test whether signatures of past pathogen exposure could be identified by cataloging public T cell receptors. In addition to the first cohort of approximately 670 subjects, a separate validation cohort of approximately 130 different subjects was used. The study combined high-throughput TCR immunosequencing, statistical association of individual TCRs with disease status, and machine learning to predict cytomegalovirus infection status.

The donors belonged to the validation cohort of over a hundred subjects, which was separate from the roughly 700-subject first cohort. As concerns this clone: It has no known antigen specificity. Per-base qualities were not stored, and no clone one base away is much larger.

Library preparation used the immunoSEQ multiplex PCR assay. On the authors' methods: A statistical classification framework was built to diagnose cytomegalovirus status from the catalog of TCR beta chain sequences. TCRdb took this table from immuneACCESS and kept in-frame rearrangements with V and J called. Such tables lack part of the clones; where checked against another copy, unresolved V genes explain under half of the gap, and the rest is unexplained. V and J calls and clone size follow that table, whereas D and trimming were derived from the DNA. For this sample the table gives some 110,000 clones, of which approximately 94% were detected only once. Less than 1.5% of the sample goes to the ten largest clones. Results the study describes overall, beyond this receptor: The validation cohort had no HLA typing available for a later analysis, so co-occurrence within that cohort was assessed over all 120 or so repertoires. While some public TCRs were present in many individuals, most TCR sequences turned up only very rarely across donors. In vitro tests confirmed that a few of the cytomegalovirus-associated TCR beta chains recognize cytomegalovirus antigens. Cytomegalovirus status was reported to be diagnosed by the classifier with high specificity and sensitivity in both the original and validation cohorts. A later analysis found that TCRs clustered in the first cohort also tended to co-occur in the roughly 120 validation repertoires, with about 94% of cluster scores above 0. The study listed 164 TCR beta chains as associated with cytomegalovirus. According to the authors, the approach could potentially be generalized to other disease states and immunological phenotypes.

Trimming costs V 1 base and J 8 bases, and their ends lie 6 bases apart. From the germline V gene (reference sequence), CDR1 is DFQATT and CDR2 is SNEGSKA. The CDR3 covers 11 residues, taking in both the cysteine and the phenylalanine. Just the 33-base CDR3 DNA is kept, in frame starting at base 1. The sequence derives from a woman younger than 30 in good health and CMV-seronegative. The rearrangement joined TRBV20-1 to TRBJ2-4; TRBD2 could be the D gene, as 6 bases match. Sequenced material: PBMCs. DNA sequence: TGCAGTGCTAGAGGGAGGGACATTCAGTACTTC. It translates to CSARGRDIQYF.